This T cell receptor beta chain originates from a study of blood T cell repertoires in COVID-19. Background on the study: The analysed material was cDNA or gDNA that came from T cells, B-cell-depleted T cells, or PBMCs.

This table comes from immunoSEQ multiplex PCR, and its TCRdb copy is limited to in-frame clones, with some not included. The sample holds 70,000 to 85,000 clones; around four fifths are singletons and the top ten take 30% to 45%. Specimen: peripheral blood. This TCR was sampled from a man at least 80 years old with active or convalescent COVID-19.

The CDR3 DNA reads TGTGCCAGCAGTCCCAGCGGGAGGTCAGGAGAGCAGTACTTC. This codes for CASSPSGRSGEQYF. The genes are TRBV6-5 and TRBJ2-7; 9 bases are a match to TRBD2. The length of the CDR3 is 14 residues. Germline CDR1 is MNHEY and CDR2 is SVGAGI. J gave up 7 bases and V 5 bases, and 9 bases lay outside the gene matches.